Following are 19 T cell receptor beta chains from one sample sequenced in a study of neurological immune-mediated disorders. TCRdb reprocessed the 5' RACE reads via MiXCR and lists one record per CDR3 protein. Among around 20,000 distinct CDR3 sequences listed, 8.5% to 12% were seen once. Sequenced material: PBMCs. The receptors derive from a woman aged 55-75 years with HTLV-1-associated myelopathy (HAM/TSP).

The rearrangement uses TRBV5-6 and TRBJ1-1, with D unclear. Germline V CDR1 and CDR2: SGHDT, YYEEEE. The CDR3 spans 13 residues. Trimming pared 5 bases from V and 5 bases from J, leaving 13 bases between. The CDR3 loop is CASRKHGGTEAFF. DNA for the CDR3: TGTGCCAGCAGAAAACATGGTGGGACTGAAGCTTTCTTT.

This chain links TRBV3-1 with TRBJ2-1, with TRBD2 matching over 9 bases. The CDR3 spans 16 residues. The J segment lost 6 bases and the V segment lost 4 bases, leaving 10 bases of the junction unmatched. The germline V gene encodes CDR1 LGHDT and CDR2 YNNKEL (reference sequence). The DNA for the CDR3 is TGTGCCAGCAGCCCCCTGGCTAGCGGGGCGGCCAATGAGCAGTTCTTC. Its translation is CASSPLASGAANEQFF.

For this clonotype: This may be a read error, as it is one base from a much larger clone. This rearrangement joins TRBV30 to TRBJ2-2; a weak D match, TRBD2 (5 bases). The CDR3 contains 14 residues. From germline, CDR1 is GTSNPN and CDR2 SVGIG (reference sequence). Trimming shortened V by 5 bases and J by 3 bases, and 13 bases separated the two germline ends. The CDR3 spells CAWRRGLDTGELFF. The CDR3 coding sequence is TGTGCCTGGCGTAGAGGGTTGGACACCGGGGAGCTGTTTTTT. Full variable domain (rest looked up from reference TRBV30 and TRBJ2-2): SQTIHQWPATLVQPVGSPLSLECTVEGTSNPNLYWYRQAAGRGLQLLFYSVGIGQISSEVPQNLSASRPQDRQFILSSKKLLLSDSGFYLCAWRRGLDTGELFFGEGSRLTVL.

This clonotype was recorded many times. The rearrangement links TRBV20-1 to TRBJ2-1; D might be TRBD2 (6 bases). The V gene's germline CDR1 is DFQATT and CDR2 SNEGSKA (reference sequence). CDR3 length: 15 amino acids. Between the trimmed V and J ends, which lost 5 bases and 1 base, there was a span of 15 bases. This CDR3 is CSAPQMGLSYNEQFF. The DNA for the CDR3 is TGCAGTGCTCCTCAAATGGGACTTTCCTACAATGAGCAGTTCTTC.

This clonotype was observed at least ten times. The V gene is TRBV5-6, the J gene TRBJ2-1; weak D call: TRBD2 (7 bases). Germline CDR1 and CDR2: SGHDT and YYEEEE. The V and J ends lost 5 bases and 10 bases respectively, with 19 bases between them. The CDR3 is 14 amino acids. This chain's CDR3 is CASRLGGGAKEQFF. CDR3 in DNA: TGTGCCAGCAGGCTTGGTGGGGGGGCCAAAGAGCAGTTCTTC.

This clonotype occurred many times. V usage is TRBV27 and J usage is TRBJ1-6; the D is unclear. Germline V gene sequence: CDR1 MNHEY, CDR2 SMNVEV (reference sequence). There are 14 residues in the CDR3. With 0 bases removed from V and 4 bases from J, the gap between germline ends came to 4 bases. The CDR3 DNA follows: TGTGCCAGCAGTTTATCACAGTATAATTCACCCCTCCACTTT. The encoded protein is CASSLSQYNSPLHF.

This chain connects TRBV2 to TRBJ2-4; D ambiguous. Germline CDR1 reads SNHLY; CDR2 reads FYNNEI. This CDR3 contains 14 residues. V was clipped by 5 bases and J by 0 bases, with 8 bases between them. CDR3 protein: CASSNDGAKNIQYF. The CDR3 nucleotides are TGTGCCAGCAGTAATGACGGAGCCAAAAACATTCAGTACTTC. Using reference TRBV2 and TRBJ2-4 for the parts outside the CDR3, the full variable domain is EPEVTQTPSHQVTQMGQEVILRCVPISNHLYFYWYRQILGQKVEFLVSFYNNEISEKSEIFDDQFSVERPDGSNFTLKIRSTKLEDSAMYFCASSNDGAKNIQYFGAGTRLSVL.

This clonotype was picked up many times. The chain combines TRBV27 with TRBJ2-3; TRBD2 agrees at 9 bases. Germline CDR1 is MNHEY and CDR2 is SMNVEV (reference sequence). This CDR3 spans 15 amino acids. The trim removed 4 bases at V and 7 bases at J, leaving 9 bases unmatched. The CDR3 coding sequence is TGTGCCAGCAGTTGGGGCGGGGGGGGGGCGTATACGCAGTATTTT. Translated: CASSWGGGGAYTQYF.

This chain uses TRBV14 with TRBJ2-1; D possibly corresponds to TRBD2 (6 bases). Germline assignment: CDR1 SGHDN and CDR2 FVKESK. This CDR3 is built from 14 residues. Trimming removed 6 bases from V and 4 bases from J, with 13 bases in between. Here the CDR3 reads CASRVPGGYNEQFF. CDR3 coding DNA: TGTGCCAGCAGAGTTCCCGGGGGATACAATGAGCAGTTCTTC.

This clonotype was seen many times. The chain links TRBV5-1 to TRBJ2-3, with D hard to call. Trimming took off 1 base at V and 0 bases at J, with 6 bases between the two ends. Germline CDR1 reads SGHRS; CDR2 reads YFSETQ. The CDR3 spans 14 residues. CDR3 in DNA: TGCGCCAGCAGCTTGTCGTTCAGCACAGATACGCAGTATTTT. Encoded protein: CASSLSFSTDTQYF. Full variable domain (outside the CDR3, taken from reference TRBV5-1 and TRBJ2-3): KAGVTQTPRYLIKTRGQQVTLSCSPISGHRSVSWYQQTPGQGLQFLFEYFSETQRNKGNFPGRFSGRQFSNSRSEMNVSTLELGDSALYLCASSLSFSTDTQYFGPGTRLTVL.

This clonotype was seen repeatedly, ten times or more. This CDR3 is CSLSGGPGDTDTQYF. The CDR3, as DNA: TGCAGTCTCAGTGGGGGGCCGGGGGACACAGATACGCAGTATTTT. The V and J genes are TRBV20-1 and TRBJ2-3; possibly TRBD1 or TRBD2 for D (6 bases each). CDR3 size: 15 residues. Germline V gene sequence: CDR1 DFQATT, CDR2 SNEGSKA (reference sequence). V lost 8 bases and J 2 bases, leaving 20 bases between the germline ends.

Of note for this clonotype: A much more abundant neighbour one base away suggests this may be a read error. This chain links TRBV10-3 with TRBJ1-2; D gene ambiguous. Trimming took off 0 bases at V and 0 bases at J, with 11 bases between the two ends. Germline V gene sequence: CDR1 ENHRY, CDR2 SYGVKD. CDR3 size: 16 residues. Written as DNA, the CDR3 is TGTGCCATCAGTGAGTCCAAATGGCAGACTAACTATGGCTACACCTTC. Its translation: CAISESKWQTNYGYTF.

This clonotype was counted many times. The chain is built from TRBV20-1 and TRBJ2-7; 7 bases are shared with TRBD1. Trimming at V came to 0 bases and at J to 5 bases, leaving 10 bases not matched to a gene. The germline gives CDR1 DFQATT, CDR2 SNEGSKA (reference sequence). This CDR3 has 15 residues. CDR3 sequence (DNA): TGCAGTGCTAGAGATAATCGACAGGGTATCCACGAGCAGTACTTC. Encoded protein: CSARDNRQGIHEQYF.

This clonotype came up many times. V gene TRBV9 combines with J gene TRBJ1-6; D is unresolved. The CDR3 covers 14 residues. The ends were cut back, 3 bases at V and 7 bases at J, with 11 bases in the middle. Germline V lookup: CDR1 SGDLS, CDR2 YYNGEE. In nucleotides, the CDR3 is TGTGCCAGCAGCGGCGGCACCACGAATTCACCCCTCCACTTT. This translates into CASSGGTTNSPLHF.

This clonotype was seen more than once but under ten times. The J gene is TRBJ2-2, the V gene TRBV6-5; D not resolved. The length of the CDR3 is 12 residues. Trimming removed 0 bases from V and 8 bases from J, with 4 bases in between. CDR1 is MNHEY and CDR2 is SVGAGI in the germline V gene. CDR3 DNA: TGTGCCAGCAGTTACTCGAGGGGGGAGCTGTTTTTT. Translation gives CASSYSRGELFF.

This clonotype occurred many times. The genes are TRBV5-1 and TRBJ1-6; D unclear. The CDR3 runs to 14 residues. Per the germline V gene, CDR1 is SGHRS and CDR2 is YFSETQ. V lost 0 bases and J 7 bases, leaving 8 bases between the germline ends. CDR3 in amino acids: CASSLVGYNSPLHF. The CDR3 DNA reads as TGCGCCAGCAGCTTGGTGGGGTACAATTCACCCCTCCACTTT.

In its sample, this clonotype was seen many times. CDR3 protein: CASGSGLAKNIQYF. The DNA of the CDR3 is TGTGCCAGCGGTTCAGGGTTAGCCAAAAACATTCAGTACTTC. The chain employs TRBV6-5 and TRBJ2-4; D is possibly TRBD1 (5 bases). The germline V and J ends were trimmed by 8 bases and 0 bases, with 11 bases remaining between them. CDR3 length equals 14 residues. Germline lookup yields CDR1 MNHEY and CDR2 SVGAGI.

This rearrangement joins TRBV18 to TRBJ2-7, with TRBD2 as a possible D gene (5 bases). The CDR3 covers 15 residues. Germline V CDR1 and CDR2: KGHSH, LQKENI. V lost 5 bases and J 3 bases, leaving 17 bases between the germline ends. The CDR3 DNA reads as TGTGCCAGCTCAACACGGACTCGAACTCACTACGAGCAGTACTTC. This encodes CASSTRTRTHYEQYF.

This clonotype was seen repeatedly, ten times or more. In nucleotides, the CDR3 is TGCGGTACCAGGGCGGGATCCCGGCACGAGACCCAGTACTTC. The encoded protein is CGTRAGSRHETQYF. The chain recombines TRBV29-1 with TRBJ2-5; D may be TRBD2 (6 bases). This CDR3 has 14 amino acids. The germline V gene encodes CDR1 SQVTM and CDR2 ANQGSEA.